The clone carrying this T cell receptor beta chain appeared many times. The antigen is not known. Germline-derived CDR1 and CDR2 are SGDLS and YYNGEE. The CDR3 runs 15 residues. V lost 6 bases and J lost 0; bases outside the gene matches: 8. The sample belongs to a study of Graves' ophthalmopathy and Graves' hyperthyroidism. The authors amplified TCR beta CDR3 regions, and they did so from RNA transcripts for repertoire sequencing. HTBI primers served in a first-round RT-PCR, which a second-round multiplex PCR followed. TCRdb independently ran MiXCR on the multiplex PCR reads; one entry per CDR3 protein. The sample lists some 520,000 distinct CDR3 sequences; about 15% were seen once. Study-level findings and limits: A roughly 80% specificity and 85% to 90% sensitivity were achieved by a 13-signature model that separated ophthalmopathy from stable hyperthyroidism. Detected in blood as well were most expanded thyroid clonotypes with frequency above 0.001.

Presentation of ophthalmopathy in the donors involved moderate-to-severe activity, CAS ≥3, NOSPECS ≥4 and a duration under 3 months. Additional autoimmune diseases, uncontrolled infections, pregnancy or lactation disqualified patients. The receptor's source is a woman aged 25 to 39 with Graves' ophthalmopathy. This chain joins TRBV9 and TRBJ1-1, with 7 bases matching TRBD1. Source material: blood. CDR3 amino acids: CASTPRGQLNTEAFF. CDR3 in DNA: TGTGCCAGCACCCCGAGGGGACAGCTGAACACTGAAGCTTTCTTT.